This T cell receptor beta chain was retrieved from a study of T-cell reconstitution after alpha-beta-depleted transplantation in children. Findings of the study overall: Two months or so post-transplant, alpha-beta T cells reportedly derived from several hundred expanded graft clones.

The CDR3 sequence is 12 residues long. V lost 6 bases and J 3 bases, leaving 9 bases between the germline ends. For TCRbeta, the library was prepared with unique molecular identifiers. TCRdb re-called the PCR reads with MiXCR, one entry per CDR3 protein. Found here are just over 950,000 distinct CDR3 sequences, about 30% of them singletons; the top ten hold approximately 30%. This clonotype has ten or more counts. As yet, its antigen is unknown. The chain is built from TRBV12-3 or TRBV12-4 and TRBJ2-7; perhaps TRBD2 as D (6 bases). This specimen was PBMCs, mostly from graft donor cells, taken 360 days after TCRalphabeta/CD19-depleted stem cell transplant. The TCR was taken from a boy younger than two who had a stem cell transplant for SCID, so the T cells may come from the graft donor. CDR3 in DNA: TGTGCCAGCAGCCCCGGGAGCTACGAGCAGTACTTC. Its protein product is CASSPGSYEQYF.